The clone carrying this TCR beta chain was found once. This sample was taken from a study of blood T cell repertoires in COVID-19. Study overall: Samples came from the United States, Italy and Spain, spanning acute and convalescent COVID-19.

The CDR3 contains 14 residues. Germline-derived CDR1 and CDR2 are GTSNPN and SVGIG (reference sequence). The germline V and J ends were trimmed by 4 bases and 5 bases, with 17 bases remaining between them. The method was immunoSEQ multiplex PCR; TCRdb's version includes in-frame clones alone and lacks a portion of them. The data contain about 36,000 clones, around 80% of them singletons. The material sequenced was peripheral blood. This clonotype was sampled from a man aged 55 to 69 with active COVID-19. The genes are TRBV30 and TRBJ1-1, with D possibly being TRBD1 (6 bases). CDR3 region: CAWIPQGSWTEAFF. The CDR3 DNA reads TGTGCCTGGATTCCACAGGGAAGTTGGACTGAAGCTTTCTTT. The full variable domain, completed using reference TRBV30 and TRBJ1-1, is SQTIHQWPATLVQPVGSPLSLECTVEGTSNPNLYWYRQAAGRGLQLLFYSVGIGQISSEVPQNLSASRPQDRQFILSSKKLLLSDSGFYLCAWIPQGSWTEAFFGQGTRLTVV.